The subject of this entry is one T cell receptor (beta chain). This clone occurred a few times. Its antigen remains undetermined. Nothing much larger sits one base from this clone, and base qualities are not available. This sample is part of a study of cytomegalovirus exposure and HLA in healthy donors (dated by TCRdb to 2015 to 2018). Context from the whole study: According to a later analysis, the 120 or so validation repertoires were produced on the same platform as the 600 to 850 repertoires of the first cohort. The study was designed to test whether signatures of past pathogen exposure could be identified by cataloging public T cell receptors. In addition to the first cohort of 666 subjects, a separate validation cohort of 130 or so different subjects was used. To predict cytomegalovirus infection status, the study brought together high-throughput TCR immunosequencing, statistical association of individual TCRs with disease status, and machine learning. What the study reported, not specific to this receptor: Most TCR sequences were observed very rarely across donors, whereas some public TCRs were present in many individuals. Subsequent analysis determined that TCRs grouped into clusters in the first cohort also showed a tendency toward co-occurrence across the roughly 110 validation repertoires, and approximately 94% of cluster scores exceeded 0. A later analysis had no HLA typing for the validation cohort, so co-occurrence there was scored across all 120 repertoires. The authors suggested that the approach could potentially be generalized to other disease states and immunological phenotypes. In the study, around 150 TCR beta chains were listed as associated with cytomegalovirus. The classifier was reported to diagnose cytomegalovirus status with high specificity and sensitivity in both the original and validation cohorts. In vitro tests confirmed that a few of the cytomegalovirus-associated TCR beta chains recognize cytomegalovirus antigens.

Library generation was performed with the immunoSEQ multiplex PCR assay. As for the original processing: A statistical classification framework was developed to diagnose cytomegalovirus status using the catalog of TCR beta chain sequences. TCRdb's version of the immuneACCESS table is confined to in-frame rearrangements and falls short of the full clone set. An unresolved V gene accounts for under half of the shortfall where checked; the remainder is of unknown origin. V and J calls plus clone size are reproduced from that table; the DNA served to infer D and trimming. The sample table shows 220,000 or so clones, and roughly 88% are seen once. Of the sample, over 12% is held by the ten largest clones. The donors were included in the validation cohort of over a hundred subjects, a group kept apart from the approximately 650-subject first cohort. From the germline V gene, CDR1 is MDHEN and CDR2 is SYDVKM. From cysteine to phenylalanine, the CDR3 is 17 amino acids long. Solely the CDR3 DNA is kept, with 51 bases framed from the first base. Cut back by 2 bases and 6 bases, the V and J ends lie 22 bases apart.

The rearrangement joined TRBV28 to TRBJ1-2; 6 matching bases give a weak D call of TRBD1. The specimen was PBMCs. This TCR came from a woman aged 30 to 39 in good health and CMV-seropositive. CDR3 protein: CASSLRGQSWDYHGYTF. The bases are TGTGCCAGCAGTTTAAGAGGACAGTCCTGGGACTATCATGGCTACACCTTC.